This T cell receptor (beta chain) was profiled in a study of CD8+ T cells in alopecia areata. Overall study: Administration of oral tofacitinib to treated patients was at 5 to 10 mg twice daily.

This clone was observed a single time. RNA extraction and reverse transcription yielded cDNA as sequencing template. TCRdb's table, derived via immunoSEQ multiplex PCR, lists solely in-frame clones and lacks some. The sample shows 200,000 to 250,000 clones, roughly two thirds of them seen only once. Lesional scalp punch biopsies and peripheral blood came from alopecia areata patients. V lost 1 base to trimming and J lost 0 bases, with 10 bases between them. The CDR3 consists of 15 residues. Per the germline V gene, CDR1 is GTSNPN and CDR2 is SVGIG (reference sequence). This specimen consisted of CD4+ T cells sorted from blood, obtained at week 0. The chain combines TRBV30 with TRBJ1-5; maybe TRBD1 (5 bases). This sequence originates from a human donor with alopecia areata. The CDR3 DNA is TGTGCCTGGAGTGAGGGGTCCGGTAGCAATCAGCCCCAGCATTTT. Amino acid sequence: CAWSEGSGSNQPQHF.